This TCR beta chain comes out of a study of shared clonotypes between healthy human individuals. Findings and limits, study-wide: Clonotype sharing among donors was thought likely to change with sequencing depth.

The table came from immunoSEQ multiplex PCR; TCRdb's copy has only in-frame clones and leaves some out. The data show 780,000 or so clones, with roughly 72% seen just once and 1.8% held by the top ten. As to this clone: The antigen is not known.

The length of the CDR3 is 13 residues. Germline values: CDR1 MRHNA, CDR2 SNTAGT. Trimming left V 3 bases short and J 5 bases short, with 8 bases between. The sample consisted of memory CD4+ T cells sorted from blood. Subset specified: CD45RA-negative fraction. V and J are TRBV6-4 and TRBJ2-1; D is unresolved. This receptor was identified in a woman in her 30s in good health. The CDR3 loop is CASSDWRNNEQFF. The CDR3 nucleotides read TGTGCCAGCAGTGATTGGCGGAACAATGAGCAGTTCTTC.